These T cell receptor beta chains were read from a single sample in a study of post-analysis software for immune sequencing data. Via MiXCR, TCRdb re-called the PCR reads, giving one row per CDR3 protein. The sample holds about 570,000 distinct CDR3 sequences, 30% to 40% seen once. Input material: blood. The receptors shown here come from a girl aged 2-17 years with multiple sclerosis. Each CDR3 is given with its conserved first and last residue. Fields, in order: CDR3 length, V gene, J gene, D gene, clone size, CDR3 DNA, CDR3 protein. The D gene is left open where the match is weak. Size tells how often a clone was seen (once, few, many) or the class of an expanded clone, and some rows leave it out.

>12|TRBV19|TRBJ2-1|-|-
TGTGCCACTAGGGGTTGGAAAAATGAGCAGTTCTTC
CATRGWKNEQFF
>13|TRBV12-3/TRBV12-4|TRBJ2-3|-|few
TGTGCCAGCAGTTTCCTACTAGCCGATACGCAGTATTTT
CASSFLLADTQYF
>15|TRBV3-1|TRBJ2-5|-|few
TGTGCCAGCAGCCAAGAAGGGTGGCGAGAAGAGACCCAGTACTTC
CASSQEGWREETQYF
>14|TRBV20-1|TRBJ1-5|TRBD1|-
TGCAGTGCTAGAGAACAGGGGCGGGGGAAGCCCCAGCATTTT
CSAREQGRGKPQHF
>13|TRBV29-1|TRBJ1-5|-|many
TGCAGCGCCGGGGAGGGGGACCGGCAGCCCCAGCATTTT
CSAGEGDRQPQHF
>14|TRBV20-1|TRBJ2-7|-|-
TGCAGTGCCGAACCGGCGACCATGTCCTACGAGCAGTACTTC
CSAEPATMSYEQYF
>15|TRBV6-1|TRBJ2-1|-|many
TGTGCCAGCAGTGAACGGGACACCTCCTACAATGAGCAGTTCTTC
CASSERDTSYNEQFF
>19|TRBV21-1|TRBJ2-1|-|-
TGTGCCAGCAGCAACCGTAAAGCCCCGCAGGGGGCTGTTTTAAATGAGCAGTTCTTC
CASSNRKAPQGAVLNEQFF
>17|TRBV9|TRBJ1-5|-|few
TGTGCCAGCAGCCTAGGGACAACCGAGTCGAGCAATCAGCCCCAGCATTTT
CASSLGTTESSNQPQHF
>16|TRBV18|TRBJ2-3|-|-
TGTGCCAGCTCACCAGGCTCGCCGGGGGGCACAGATACGCAGTATTTT
CASSPGSPGGTDTQYF
>15|TRBV9|TRBJ2-1|TRBD1|-
TGTGCCAGCAGCGCAGGGGGAACCACCTACAATGAGCAGTTCTTC
CASSAGGTTYNEQFF
>15|TRBV3-1|TRBJ1-1|-|-
TGTGCCAGCAGCCAAGGGGTGGGTATGAACACTGAAGCTTTCTTT
CASSQGVGMNTEAFF
>13|TRBV7-4|TRBJ2-7|TRBD1|few
TGTGCCAGCAGCCAAGGACAGGGCGGCGAGCAGTACTTC
CASSQGQGGEQYF
>15|TRBV10-3|TRBJ1-5|-|-
TGTGCCATCAGTTCCTCTTGGGACGGTTATCAGCCCCAGCATTTT
CAISSSWDGYQPQHF
>14|TRBV10-3|TRBJ1-4|-|-
TGTGCCATCAGGGATTCGACAGAGCCGAAAGGACTGTTTTTT
CAIRDSTEPKGLFF
>17|TRBV5-1|TRBJ2-6|TRBD2|-
TGCGCCAGCAGCGTGGGCGCGGGGGGTAGTGGGGCCGACGTCCTGACTTTC
CASSVGAGGSGADVLTF
>17|TRBV12-3/TRBV12-4|TRBJ2-7|TRBD2|-
TGTGCCAGCAGTTCCCCGAGGACTAGCGGGCGGCTAACCGAGCAGTACTTC
CASSSPRTSGRLTEQYF
>15|TRBV5-5|TRBJ2-2|-|few
TGTGCCAGCAGCCGGGACAGTGGAGGGACCGGGGAGCTGTTTTTT
CASSRDSGGTGELFF
>15|TRBV7-9|TRBJ2-5|-|-
TGTGCCAGCAGCTTAACAGGGACCAATCAAGAGACCCAGTACTTC
CASSLTGTNQETQYF
>13|TRBV7-9|TRBJ2-5|-|few
TGTGCCAGCAGCTTTGTAGGGTGGGAGACCCAGTACTTC
CASSFVGWETQYF
>14|TRBV7-2|TRBJ2-5|TRBD2|few
TGTGCCAGCAGCCATTTCGGACTAGGCGAGACCCAGTACTTC
CASSHFGLGETQYF
>16|TRBV9|TRBJ2-1|TRBD2|few
TGTGCCAGCAGCGCATCGGGACTAGCGGTCTACAATGAGCAGTTCTTC
CASSASGLAVYNEQFF
>15|TRBV20-1|TRBJ2-2|TRBD2|many
TGCAGTGCCCTAAAGACTAGCGGGGCAACCGGGGAGCTGTTTTTT
CSALKTSGATGELFF
>14|TRBV2|TRBJ1-5|TRBD1|-
TGTGCCAGCAGTGGGGGACAGTTTAATCAGCCCCAGCATTTT
CASSGGQFNQPQHF
>17|TRBV5-1|TRBJ2-3|TRBD2|few
TGCGCCAGCAGCCTGGGACTAGCGGGGGCGAGCTACGATACGCAGTATTTT
CASSLGLAGASYDTQYF
>13|TRBV27|TRBJ2-7|-|few
TGTGCCAGCAGTTTAAATCCAAAGGATCGGCAGTACTTC
CASSLNPKDRQYF
>18|TRBV12-3/TRBV12-4|TRBJ1-6|TRBD1|-
TGTGCCAGCAGTTCAGGGGGAACCCTCTCGTCATATAATTCACCCCTCCACTTT
CASSSGGTLSSYNSPLHF
>12|TRBV29-1|TRBJ2-1|-|many
TGCAGCGTTGCCCTGAATGACAATGAGCAGTTCTTC
CSVALNDNEQFF
>17|TRBV10-2|TRBJ2-2|TRBD2|-
TGCGCCAGCAGCTTACTAGCGGGGGCTGAACTAACCGGGGAGCTGTTTTTT
CASSLLAGAELTGELFF
>12|TRBV7-2|TRBJ2-5|-|few
TGTGCCAGCACCAACCCACAGAGGGAGCAGTACTTC
CASTNPQREQYF
>15|TRBV5-1|TRBJ1-6|-|-
TGCGCCAGCAGCTTAAGCGGGCAGGAGGATTCACCCCTCCACTTT
CASSLSGQEDSPLHF
>17|TRBV13|TRBJ2-3|TRBD2|few
TGTGCCAGCAGCCCCCCTAGCGGGGGGGCAGGCACAGATACGCAGTATTTT
CASSPPSGGAGTDTQYF
>15|TRBV20-1|TRBJ1-2|-|-
TGCAGTGCCACAGGAAGGGACGAACTCTTCTATGGCTACACCTTC
CSATGRDELFYGYTF